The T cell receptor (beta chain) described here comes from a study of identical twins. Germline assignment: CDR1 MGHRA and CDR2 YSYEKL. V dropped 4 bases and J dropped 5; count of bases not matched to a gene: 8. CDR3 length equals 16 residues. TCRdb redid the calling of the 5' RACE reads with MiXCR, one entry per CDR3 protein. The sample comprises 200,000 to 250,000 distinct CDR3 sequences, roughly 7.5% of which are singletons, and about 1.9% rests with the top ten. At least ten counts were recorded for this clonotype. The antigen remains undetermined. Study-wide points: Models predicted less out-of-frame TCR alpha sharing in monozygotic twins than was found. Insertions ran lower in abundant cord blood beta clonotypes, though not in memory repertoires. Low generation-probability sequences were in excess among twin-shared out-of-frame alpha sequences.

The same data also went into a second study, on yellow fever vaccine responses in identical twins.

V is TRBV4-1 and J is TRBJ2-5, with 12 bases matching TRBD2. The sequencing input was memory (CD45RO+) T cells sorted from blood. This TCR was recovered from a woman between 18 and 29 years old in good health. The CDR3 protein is CASSLRLAGEAETQYF. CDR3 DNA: TGCGCCAGCAGCCTCCGACTAGCGGGAGAGGCGGAGACCCAGTACTTC.